The source of this TCR beta chain is a study of T cells in Graves' hyperthyroidism and ophthalmopathy. As for the study in general: Upon initial diagnosis and before any treatment, peripheral blood was collected. Study conclusions and caveats: Most expanded thyroid clonotypes above 0.001 recurred in blood.

Clinical symptoms, serum thyroxine and TRAb, thyroid ultrasound and orbital computed tomography were used for the diagnoses. It was 10 ml of fresh peripheral blood that supplied the PBMCs. TCR beta CDR3 regions were amplified from RNA transcripts. RT-PCR in the first round (using the HTBI primer set) targeted the TCR CDR3. Each CDR3 protein is one row after TCRdb ran MiXCR on the multiplex PCR reads. The sample lists 500,000 or so distinct CDR3 sequences, 17% seen once, with approximately 16% in the top ten. Notes on this clonotype: Its antigen is not identified.

Per the germline V gene, CDR1 is SGHTA and CDR2 is FQGTGA. This CDR3 is 12 amino acids long. Trimming stripped 4 bases from V and 6 bases from J, with 8 bases between. This sequence joins TRBV7-3 and TRBJ2-3; perhaps TRBD2 as D (6 bases). The sequenced sample was blood. The source of this sequence is a woman under 30 with Graves' ophthalmopathy. CDR3 sequence (DNA): TGTGCCAGCAGCTCGGGAGTGGATACGCAGTATTTT. Translation: CASSSGVDTQYF.